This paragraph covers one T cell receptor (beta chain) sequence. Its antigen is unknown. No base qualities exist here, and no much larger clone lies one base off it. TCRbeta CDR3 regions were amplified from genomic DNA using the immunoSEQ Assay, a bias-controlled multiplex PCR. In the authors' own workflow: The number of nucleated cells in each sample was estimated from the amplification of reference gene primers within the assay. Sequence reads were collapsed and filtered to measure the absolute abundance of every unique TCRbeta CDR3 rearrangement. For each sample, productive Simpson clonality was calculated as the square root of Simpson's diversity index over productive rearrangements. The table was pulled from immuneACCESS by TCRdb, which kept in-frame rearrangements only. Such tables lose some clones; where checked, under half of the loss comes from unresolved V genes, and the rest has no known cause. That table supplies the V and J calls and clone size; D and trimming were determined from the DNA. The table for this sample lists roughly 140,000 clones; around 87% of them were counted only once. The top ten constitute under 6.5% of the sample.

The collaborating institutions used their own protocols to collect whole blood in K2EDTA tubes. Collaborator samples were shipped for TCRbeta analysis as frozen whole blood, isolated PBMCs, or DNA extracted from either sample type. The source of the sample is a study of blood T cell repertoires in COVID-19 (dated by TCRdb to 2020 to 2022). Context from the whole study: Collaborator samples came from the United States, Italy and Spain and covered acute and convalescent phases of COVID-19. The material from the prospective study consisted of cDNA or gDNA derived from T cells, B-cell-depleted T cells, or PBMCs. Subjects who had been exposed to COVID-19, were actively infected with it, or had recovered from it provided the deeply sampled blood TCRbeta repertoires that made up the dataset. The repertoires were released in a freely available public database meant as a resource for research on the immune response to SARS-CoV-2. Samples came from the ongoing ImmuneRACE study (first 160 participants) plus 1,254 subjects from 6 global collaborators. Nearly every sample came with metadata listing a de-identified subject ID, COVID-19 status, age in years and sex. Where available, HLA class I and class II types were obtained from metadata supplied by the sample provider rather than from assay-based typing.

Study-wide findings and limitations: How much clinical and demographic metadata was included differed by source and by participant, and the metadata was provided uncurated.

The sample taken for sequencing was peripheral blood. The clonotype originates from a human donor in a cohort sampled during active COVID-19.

Here the CDR3 is given as CASSLAENYGYTF. Here is the DNA: TGCGCCAGCAGCTTGGCAGAAAACTATGGCTACACCTTC. The receptor chain draws on TRBV5-1 and TRBJ1-2, with no reliable assignment of the D segment. The V and J ends are trimmed by 0 bases and 2 bases, leaving 5 bases between them. According to the germline V gene, CDR1 reads SGHRS and CDR2 reads YFSETQ. The CDR3 holds 13 amino acids from the cysteine to the phenylalanine. Only the CDR3 portion is preserved as DNA: 39 bases, with reading frame beginning at the first base. The entire variable domain, with the stretches around the CDR3 drawn from the reference TRBV5-1 and TRBJ1-2 proteins, is KAGVTQTPRYLIKTRGQQVTLSCSPISGHRSVSWYQQTPGQGLQFLFEYFSETQRNKGNFPGRFSGRQFSNSRSEMNVSTLELGDSALYLCASSLAENYGYTFGSGTRLTVV.